This TCR beta chain was sequenced for a study of beta chain features in type 1 diabetes. V was clipped by 0 bases and J by 2 bases; unmatched bases: 8. CDR1 SGHNT and CDR2 YYREEE come from the germline V gene (reference sequence). The CDR3 sequence is 17 residues long. Every isolated RNA sample was fully reverse transcribed, so sequencing captured expressed TCRB transcripts. Deep immunoSEQ sequencing covered naive, central memory and regulatory T cell samples. Clones were read by immunoSEQ multiplex PCR, and TCRdb kept only the in-frame ones, dropping some. The sample yields 55,000 to 80,000 clones, about 50% seen once. This clone was seen more than once but under ten times. Its antigen is undetermined. Overall study findings and caveats: Among all four CD4+ subsets, Type 1 diabetes patients had TCRB CDR3s that were moderately but significantly shorter.

The sequenced sample was central memory CD4+ T cells from blood. The chain recombines TRBV5-4 with TRBJ2-3; 8 bases are a match to TRBD2. The sequence came from a man younger than 40 with type 1 diabetes. The CDR3 region is CASSLGGLAGTTDTQYF. CDR3 bases: TGTGCCAGCAGCTTGGGAGGGTTAGCGGGGACCACAGATACGCAGTATTTT.